The next 22 T cell receptor beta chains were all read from a single sample in a study of blood T cell repertoires in COVID-19. Only in-frame clones appear in the TCRdb table, and some are missing; sequencing was by immunoSEQ multiplex PCR. The table lists around 130,000 clones, roughly 88% of them singletons. Sequenced input: peripheral blood. The receptors here all came from a man in his forties with acute or convalescent COVID-19.

The V and J genes are TRBV18 and TRBJ1-2; D not resolved. Trimming took off 2 bases at V and 6 bases at J, with 7 bases between the two ends. This CDR3 contains 12 residues. Germline V gene data show CDR1 as KGHSH and CDR2 as LQKENI. The DNA for the CDR3 is TGTGCCAGCTCACCAGAGGGTGATGGCTACACCTTC. Amino acid sequence: CASSPEGDGYTF.

V and J are TRBV7-9 and TRBJ2-7; D possibly corresponds to TRBD2 (5 bases). Trimming left V 2 bases short and J 6 bases short, with 17 bases between. Germline V lookup: CDR1 SEHNR, CDR2 FQNEAQ (reference sequence). The CDR3 is made up of 15 amino acids. CDR3 coding DNA: TGTGCCAGCAGCTTAAATCGGGGAGTAGCCTCCGAGCAGTACTTC. As protein: CASSLNRGVASEQYF.

The chain's CDR3 is CASSQIPGQNSYEQYF. CDR3 DNA: TGCGCCAGCAGCCAAATCCCGGGACAGAACTCCTACGAGCAGTACTTC. The chain is built from TRBV4-1 and TRBJ2-7; 7 bases are shared with TRBD1. CDR1 is MGHRA, CDR2 YSYEKL, per germline. V gave up 2 bases and J gave up 0 bases; unmatched junction bases: 7. The CDR3 contains 16 residues.

This chain uses TRBV7-6 with TRBJ2-3, with D unresolved. Trimming stripped 2 bases from V and 2 bases from J, with 11 bases between. Germline CDR1 SGHVS, CDR2 FNYEAQ. This CDR3 has 15 residues. The CDR3 DNA reads TGTGCCAGCAGCTTACAATCACGAGTCACAGATACGCAGTATTTT. Protein sequence: CASSLQSRVTDTQYF.

CDR3 sequence: CASSVPGVEAFF. For the CDR3, the DNA is TGTGCCAGTAGTGTCCCCGGGGTTGAAGCTTTCTTT. The chain joins TRBV19 to TRBJ1-1; D unclear. In germline, CDR1 is LNHDA, CDR2 SQIVND (reference sequence). The CDR3 length is 12 residues. Trimming stripped 5 bases from V and 7 bases from J, with 11 bases between.

The chain joins TRBV11-2 to TRBJ2-5, with D possibly matching TRBD2 (5 bases). The V gene lost 1 base and the J gene lost 3 bases, with 18 bases spanning the gap. The CDR3 covers 17 residues. Germline loops: CDR1 SGHAT, CDR2 FQNNGV. The CDR3, as DNA: TGTGCCAGCAGCTTAGGTTCTAGCTATTACGTTGAAGAGACCCAGTACTTC. Encoded protein: CASSLGSSYYVEETQYF.

The chain has TRBV7-8 and TRBJ1-3; 10 bases fit TRBD1. J lost 0 bases, V lost 0 bases, and 2 bases had no gene match. The germline V gene has CDR1 SGHVS and CDR2 FQNEAQ. This CDR3 is 17 amino acids long. CDR3 sequence reads: CASSLAGTGASGNTIYF. The CDR3 DNA sequence: TGTGCCAGCAGCTTAGCGGGGACAGGGGCCTCTGGAAACACCATATATTTT.

The rearrangement links TRBV5-4 to TRBJ2-2; 8 nucleotides match TRBD2. CDR3 length: 17 residues. The trim removed 4 bases at V and 1 base at J, leaving 9 bases unmatched. Germline loops: CDR1 SGHNT, CDR2 YYREEE (reference sequence). The CDR3, as DNA: TGTGCCAGCAGCACTTTAAGCGGGGGCCTGAACACCGGGGAGCTGTTTTTT. Its protein is CASSTLSGGLNTGELFF.

DNA for the CDR3: TGTGCCAGCAGCTTGGGGGACAGAGCCTACAATGAGCAGTTCTTC. Amino acid sequence: CASSLGDRAYNEQFF. V is TRBV5-8 and J is TRBJ2-1; 7 bases align to TRBD1. The ends lost 0 bases at V and 2 bases at J; junction bases unmatched: 2. This CDR3 has 15 residues. Germline loops: CDR1 SGHTS, CDR2 YDEGEE.

The chain is built from TRBV2 and TRBJ1-5; D is undetermined. Germline lookup yields CDR1 SNHLY and CDR2 FYNNEI. V lost 3 bases and J lost 4, with 10 bases in between. This CDR3 is built from 14 residues. The CDR3 reads CASSEVRANQPQHF. CDR3 nucleotides: TGTGCCAGCAGTGAGGTCCGCGCGAATCAGCCCCAGCATTTT. The full variable domain, its missing parts supplied by reference TRBV2 and TRBJ1-5, is EPEVTQTPSHQVTQMGQEVILRCVPISNHLYFYWYRQILGQKVEFLVSFYNNEISEKSEIFDDQFSVERPDGSNFTLKIRSTKLEDSAMYFCASSEVRANQPQHFGDGTRLSIL.

The sample holds one count of this clone. The CDR3 loop reads CASSFYPLQGIFSGANVLTF. For the CDR3, the DNA is TGTGCCAGCAGCTTCTACCCCTTACAGGGGATCTTCTCTGGGGCCAACGTCCTGACTTTC. The chain employs TRBV7-7 and TRBJ2-6; 7 positions match TRBD1. The V segment lost 3 bases and the J segment 0 bases; nucleotides outside the gene matches: 14. The CDR3 spans 20 residues. Germline values: CDR1 SSHAT, CDR2 FNYEAQ (reference sequence).

The chain uses TRBV29-1 and TRBJ1-2; 11 bases are shared with TRBD1. V was pared by 7 bases and J by 4 bases, with 2 bases of the junction left unmatched. The germline CDR1 and CDR2 sequences are SQVTM and ANQGSEA. The CDR3 contains 12 residues. CDR3 coding DNA: TGCAGCGCCGGACAGGGGGCCTATGGCTACACCTTC. Protein: CSAGQGAYGYTF.

The CDR3 coding sequence is TGTGCCAGCAGCACCAGCGGTACCTACAATGAGCAGTTCTTC. Translation gives CASSTSGTYNEQFF. This chain links TRBV11-2 with TRBJ2-1, with a tentative D call TRBD2 (5 bases). This CDR3 spans 14 amino acids. The germline V gene has CDR1 SGHAT and CDR2 FQNNGV. Trimming took off 5 bases at V and 2 bases at J, with 10 bases between the two ends.

V and J are TRBV19 and TRBJ2-4; D perhaps matches TRBD1 (5 bases). Trimming removed 7 bases at V and 1 base at J, with 20 bases between. Germline-derived CDR1 and CDR2 are LNHDA and SQIVND (reference sequence). The CDR3 has 17 amino acids. CDR3 amino acids: CASKGSAPTGAKNIQYF. CDR3 in DNA: TGTGCCAGTAAGGGGTCGGCTCCAACTGGGGCCAAAAACATTCAGTACTTC.

This chain connects TRBV7-2 to TRBJ1-1; possible D gene TRBD1, 5 bases. V lost 5 bases to trimming and J lost 1 base, with 14 bases between them. This CDR3 comprises 15 residues. Per the germline V gene, CDR1 is SGHTA and CDR2 is FQGNSA. This chain's CDR3 is CASSRTPTENTEAFF. In nucleotides, the CDR3 is TGTGCCAGCAGCCGGACCCCGACAGAGAACACTGAAGCTTTCTTT.

J is TRBJ2-3 and V is TRBV7-9, with 8 bases fitting TRBD2. Germline assignment: CDR1 SEHNR and CDR2 FQNEAQ (reference sequence). CDR3 length: 15 residues. J gave up 3 bases and V 3 bases, and 5 bases lay outside the gene matches. In nucleotides, the CDR3 is TGTGCCAGCAGCTTGAGCGGGAGTGGTACAGATACGCAGTATTTT. Encoded protein: CASSLSGSGTDTQYF.

V usage is TRBV7-8 and J usage is TRBJ1-4, with D unclear. CDR1 is SGHVS, CDR2 FQNEAQ, per germline. The V end lost 1 base, the J end lost 2 bases, and 5 bases lay between the germline ends. This CDR3 comprises 14 residues. The DNA for the CDR3 is TGTGCCAGCAGCTTAGGCGGGACTAATGAAAAACTGTTTTTT. Translating gives CASSLGGTNEKLFF.

V is TRBV3-1 (or the pseudogene TRBV3-2) and J is TRBJ1-2; no firm D call. The germline gives CDR1 LGHDT, CDR2 YNNKEL (reference sequence). The V end was cut by 1 base, the J end by 8 bases, with 8 bases between. The CDR3 consists of 12 residues. The CDR3 spells CASSQVTEGYTF. DNA for the CDR3: TGTGCCAGCAGCCAAGTCACGGAGGGCTACACCTTC.

V gene TRBV29-1 combines with J gene TRBJ1-1; no clear D. V lost 4 bases and J lost 5, with 11 bases in between. The CDR3 consists of 12 residues. Germline assignment: CDR1 SQVTM and CDR2 ANQGSEA. The CDR3 loop is CSVVPGSTEAFF. The DNA for the CDR3 is TGCAGCGTTGTACCGGGGAGTACTGAAGCTTTCTTT.

There are a few counts of this clone. CDR3 sequence (DNA): TGTGCCAGCAGCCGGGGGGGCAGGGAGACCGATCAGCCCCAGCATTTT. Protein product: CASSRGGRETDQPQHF. This chain links TRBV5-6 with TRBJ1-5; D might be TRBD1 (6 bases). Trimming shortened V by 4 bases and J by 5 bases, and 19 bases separated the two germline ends. From germline, CDR1 is SGHDT and CDR2 YYEEEE. The CDR3 loop spans 16 amino acids.

The chain recombines TRBV27 with TRBJ2-5, with 9 bases fitting TRBD2. V shed 5 bases, J shed 2 bases, and the junction held 6 bases outside the gene matches. Germline lookup yields CDR1 MNHEY and CDR2 SMNVEV (reference sequence). The CDR3 contains 15 residues. CDR3 in DNA: TGTGCCAGCAGTACGCTAGCGGGATCTCAAGAGACCCAGTACTTC. It is translated as CASSTLAGSQETQYF.

CDR3 in amino acids: CASSLDVSSAGELFF. The CDR3 DNA reads TGTGCCAGCAGCTTAGATGTGAGCAGCGCCGGGGAGCTGTTTTTT. This chain uses TRBV11-2 with TRBJ2-2; D is uncertain. V was trimmed by 0 bases and J by 6 bases, leaving 11 bases between them. The germline V gene has CDR1 SGHAT and CDR2 FQNNGV. The length of the CDR3 is 15 residues.